This T cell receptor (beta chain) was retrieved from a study of early T cells in non-severe SARS-CoV-2 infection. Across the whole study: Alpha and beta chains were unpaired, from unsorted whole-blood bulk RNA.

Whole-study results and caveats: Lookups in VDJdb leaned toward anti-spike CD8 responses and missed private and CD4 specificities.

Each single cDNA molecule received a unique molecular identifier. Using its own MiXCR run on the 5' RACE reads, TCRdb lists one record per CDR3 protein. The sample carries about 64,000 distinct CDR3 sequences, 20% recorded once. The CDR3 covers 14 residues. Germline CDR1 is SNHLY and CDR2 is FYNNEI. The V and J ends lost 7 bases and 9 bases, in that order; junction bases with no gene match: 13. Notes on this clonotype: As yet, its antigen is unknown.

Sequenced material: whole blood, taken at baseline. This receptor was taken from an adult who was a healthcare worker with PCR-confirmed SARS-CoV-2 infection or an uninfected control (not recorded which). The chain employs TRBV2 and TRBJ2-7, with TRBD2 matching 9 bases. The CDR3 loop reads CASTPSGVSTGQYF. The CDR3 DNA reads as TGTGCCAGCACCCCTAGCGGGGTCTCTACCGGGCAGTACTTC.